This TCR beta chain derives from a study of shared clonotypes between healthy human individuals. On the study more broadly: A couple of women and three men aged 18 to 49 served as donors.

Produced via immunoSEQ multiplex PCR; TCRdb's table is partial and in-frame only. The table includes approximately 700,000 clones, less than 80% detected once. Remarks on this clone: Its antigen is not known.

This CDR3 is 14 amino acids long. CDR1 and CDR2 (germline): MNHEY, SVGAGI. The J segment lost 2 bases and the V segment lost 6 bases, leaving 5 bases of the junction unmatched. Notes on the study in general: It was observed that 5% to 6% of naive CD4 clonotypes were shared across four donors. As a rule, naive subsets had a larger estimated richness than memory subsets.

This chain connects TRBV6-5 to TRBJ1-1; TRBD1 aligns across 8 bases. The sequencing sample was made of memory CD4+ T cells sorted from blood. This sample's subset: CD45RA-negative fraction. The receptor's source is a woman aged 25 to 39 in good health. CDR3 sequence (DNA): TGTGCCAGCAGCCAAGGACAGGGAAACACTGAAGCTTTCTTT. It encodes CASSQGQGNTEAFF.